The entry below describes one T cell receptor (beta chain). Germline V CDR1 and CDR2: SGDLS, YYNGEE. The trim removed 4 bases at V and 4 bases at J, leaving 10 bases unmatched. There are 16 residues in the CDR3. Vbeta (60) and Jbeta (13) primers were used in the PCR. Generated by immunoSEQ multiplex PCR, the TCRdb table keeps only in-frame clones and is missing some. The profile shows roughly 120,000 clones, roughly four fifths of them singletons. The sample is drawn from a study of cytomegalovirus exposure and HLA in healthy donors. This chain links TRBV9 with TRBJ2-2, with TRBD2 identical over 7 bases. The specimen sequenced was PBMCs. The source is a male donor in good health and CMV-seropositive. Here the CDR3 reads CASSRGAGAATGELFF. The CDR3 nucleotides are TGTGCCAGCAGCCGAGGGGCGGGAGCGGCCACCGGGGAGCTGTTTTTT.